This T cell receptor beta chain was identified in a study of blood T cell repertoires in COVID-19. Study as a whole: Sites in the United States, Italy and Spain provided acute and convalescent COVID-19 samples. From T cells, B-cell-depleted T cells, or PBMCs came the material, which was cDNA or gDNA.

The authors' processing: Researchers report that nucleated cell counts were estimated from reference gene primer amplification. Sequenced by immunoSEQ multiplex PCR; TCRdb stores in-frame clones only, minus some. V and J calls and clone size follow that table, whereas D and trimming were derived from the DNA. The sample carries fewer than 300,000 clones, approximately 85% recorded once. Trimming took off 8 bases at V and 0 bases at J, with 13 bases between the two ends. Germline CDR1 and CDR2: LNHDA and SQIVND (reference sequence). The CDR3 consists of 14 residues. The chain recombines TRBV19 with TRBJ1-1; D possibly corresponds to TRBD1 (5 bases). This sequence was found in a human donor in a cohort sampled during active COVID-19. Material: peripheral blood. CDR3 amino acids: CASGPGGLNTEAFF. CDR3 DNA: TGTGCCAGTGGCCCCGGGGGGTTGAACACTGAAGCTTTCTTT.